These 28 T cell receptor beta chains came from one sample sequenced in a study of T-cell reconstitution after alpha-beta-depleted transplantation in children. It was with unique molecular identifiers that the TCRbeta library was prepared. TCRdb reanalysed the PCR reads using MiXCR and keeps one entry per CDR3 protein. The data show about 540,000 distinct CDR3 sequences, with about a sixth seen just once and around 3.3% held by the top ten. Here the sequenced sample was PBMCs from the stem cell graft donor, taken from the stem cell graft. Receptor source: a human donor who donated a stem cell graft to a child with acute lymphoblastic leukemia.

The CDR3 reads CASSPSGGGEKLFF. CDR3 DNA sequence: TGTGCCAGCAGCCCGTCAGGAGGTGGTGAAAAACTGTTTTTT. This chain joins TRBV7-9 and TRBJ1-4; D not certain. The CDR3 spans 14 residues. V gave up 5 bases and J gave up 7 bases, with 14 bases separating them. CDR1 is SEHNR and CDR2 is FQNEAQ in the germline V gene (reference sequence).

This clonotype was detected a few times. The rearrangement uses TRBV20-1 and TRBJ2-7; D remains unclear. Germline CDR1 is DFQATT and CDR2 is SNEGSKA (reference sequence). The V and J ends lost 2 bases and 3 bases respectively, with 5 bases between them. The CDR3 is 11 residues long. The CDR3 region has the DNA TGCAGTGCTAGAAAAGACTACGAGCAGTACTTC. This encodes CSARKDYEQYF.

This chain links TRBV6-2 or TRBV6-3 with TRBJ2-1; 9 nucleotides agree with TRBD2. The ends lost 0 bases at V and 5 bases at J; junction bases unmatched: 14. The germline CDR1 and CDR2 sequences are MNHEY and SVGEGT. The CDR3 totals 19 residues. As DNA, the CDR3 is TGTGCCAGCAGTTACTCTCGGCGCGGGAGGGTTGTGGGGCACAATGAGCAGTTCTTC. Protein sequence: CASSYSRRGRVVGHNEQFF.

This chain joins TRBV4-2 and TRBJ2-7, with 10 bases identical to TRBD2. The CDR3 length is 15 residues. Germline V gene data show CDR1 as LGHNA and CDR2 as YNFKEQ. J lost 5 bases, V lost 5 bases, and 9 bases had no gene match. CDR3 nucleotide sequence: TGTGCCAGCAGCAACCCAGCGGGAGGGACTGACGAGCAGTACTTC. It translates to CASSNPAGGTDEQYF.

This sequence joins TRBV5-1 and TRBJ1-2, with TRBD1 matching over 7 bases. V was clipped by 3 bases and J by 2 bases; unmatched bases: 7. This CDR3 is built from 15 residues. The germline V gene has CDR1 SGHRS and CDR2 YFSETQ. CDR3 loop: CASSWRKGQNYGYTF. The CDR3 nucleotides read TGCGCCAGCAGCTGGAGAAAGGGACAGAACTATGGCTACACCTTC.

This clonotype has more than one count but fewer than ten. The chain is built from TRBV18 and TRBJ1-2; 9 bases are a match to TRBD1. The junction had 7 bases not matched to a gene; V was cut back by 3 bases and J by 5 bases. The CDR3 covers 15 residues. Germline assignment: CDR1 KGHSH and CDR2 LQKENI. CDR3 protein: CASSPTGQGHYGYTF. CDR3 in DNA: TGTGCCAGCTCACCTACGGGACAGGGCCATTATGGCTACACCTTC.

In this sample, this clonotype turned up a few times. J is TRBJ2-1 and V is TRBV27; no clear D gene. CDR1 and CDR2 from the germline V gene are MNHEY and SMNVEV (reference sequence). The V end lost 0 bases, the J end lost 3 bases, and 12 bases lay between the germline ends. The CDR3 covers 16 residues. CDR3 in DNA: TGTGCCAGCAGTTTATCGATAGAAAGGGTCTACAATGAGCAGTTCTTC. Amino acids: CASSLSIERVYNEQFF.

V gene TRBV5-1 combines with J gene TRBJ2-3, with 8 bases fitting TRBD2. J was trimmed by 2 bases and V by 5 bases; bases with no gene match: 4. The CDR3 is 14 residues long. Germline CDR1 and CDR2: SGHRS and YFSETQ. The CDR3 nucleotides read TGCGCCAGCAGGACTAGCGCCCTCACAGATACGCAGTATTTT. Its protein product is CASRTSALTDTQYF.

This clonotype was counted between two and nine times. The V gene is TRBV6-5, the J gene TRBJ1-4, with a tentative D call TRBD1 (5 bases). From germline, CDR1 is MNHEY and CDR2 SVGAGI. The CDR3 runs to 18 residues. Trimming left V 3 bases short and J 3 bases short, with 20 bases between. The CDR3 here is CASSYNLASGAPNEKLFF. CDR3 in DNA: TGTGCCAGCAGTTATAACCTTGCATCCGGGGCTCCTAATGAAAAACTGTTTTTT.

This clonotype has a handful of counts. The rearrangement joins TRBV5-1 to TRBJ2-7; D not resolved. In germline, CDR1 is SGHRS, CDR2 YFSETQ. V lost 0 bases and J 2 bases, leaving 9 bases between the germline ends. The CDR3 is made up of 14 amino acids. CDR3 loop: CASSLVQPAYEQYF. The CDR3 nucleotides are TGCGCCAGCAGCTTGGTACAGCCAGCCTACGAGCAGTACTTC.

The V gene is TRBV5-1, the J gene TRBJ2-3; D perhaps matches TRBD1 (5 bases). Trimming removed 1 base from V and 2 bases from J, with 8 bases in between. Germline loops: CDR1 SGHRS, CDR2 YFSETQ. The CDR3 covers 14 residues. CDR3 sequence (DNA): TGCGCCAGCAGCTTGAGGACATTCACAGATACGCAGTATTTT. Its translation: CASSLRTFTDTQYF.

On this clonotype itself: One end of the junction is discordant with germline, which a read error may explain. V gene TRBV12-3 or TRBV12-4 combines with J gene TRBJ2-5; 8 bases agree with TRBD2. The CDR3 has 14 residues. The CDR3 spells CASRSSSGRFPGHF. CDR3 sequence (DNA): TGTGCCAGCAGGAGCTCTAGCGGGCGCTTCCCAGGCCACTTC.

There are a few counts of this clonotype. The gene calls are TRBV20-1 and TRBJ2-7, with no clear D. CDR3 length: 13 amino acids. Germline V gene sequence: CDR1 DFQATT, CDR2 SNEGSKA (reference sequence). Trimming removed 3 bases at V and 0 bases at J, with 9 bases between. CDR3 sequence: CSASVDSSYEQYF. CDR3 sequence (DNA): TGCAGTGCTAGCGTCGACTCCTCCTACGAGCAGTACTTC.

The chain links TRBV12-3 or TRBV12-4 to TRBJ2-3; 13 bases align to TRBD2. CDR3 length: 15 amino acids. With V trimmed by 6 bases and J by 5 bases, 5 bases remained unmatched. The CDR3 here is CASSDGLAGVDTQYF. The CDR3 nucleotides are TGTGCCAGCAGCGATGGACTAGCGGGAGTAGATACGCAGTATTTT.

This chain connects TRBV5-1 to TRBJ2-2; a possible D gene is TRBD1 (5 bases). CDR3 length equals 15 residues. Trimming cost V 4 bases and J 2 bases, with 12 bases left between them. The germline V gene has CDR1 SGHRS and CDR2 YFSETQ. The CDR3 is CASSQTVTNTGELFF. The DNA for the CDR3 is TGCGCCAGCAGCCAGACAGTAACCAACACCGGGGAGCTGTTTTTT.

This chain links TRBV27 with TRBJ2-1; TRBD2 is a possible D gene (6 bases). From germline, CDR1 is MNHEY and CDR2 SMNVEV (reference sequence). V dropped 6 bases and J dropped 0 bases, with 15 bases sitting between them. The CDR3 totals 16 residues. The CDR3 sequence is CASSTIAVSSYNEQFF. The CDR3 DNA follows: TGTGCCAGCAGCACAATAGCGGTGAGCTCCTACAATGAGCAGTTCTTC.

The V and J genes are TRBV29-1 and TRBJ1-1; 8 bases match TRBD1. V was clipped by 5 bases and J by 3 bases; unmatched bases: 8. CDR3 length equals 14 residues. Germline V gives CDR1 SQVTM, CDR2 ANQGSEA. CDR3 sequence reads: CSVPGRGPDTEAFF. In DNA, the CDR3 is TGCAGCGTTCCCGGCAGGGGGCCGGACACTGAAGCTTTCTTT. The entire variable domain, with the rest obtained from reference TRBV29-1 and TRBJ1-1, is as follows: SAVISQKPSRDICQRGTSLTIQCQVDSQVTMMFWYRQQPGQSLTLIATANQGSEATYESGFVIDKFPISRPNLTFSTLTVSNMSPEDSSIYLCSVPGRGPDTEAFFGQGTRLTVV.

The chain employs TRBV24-1 and TRBJ2-1; D unclear. Germline CDR1 and CDR2: KGHDR and SFDVKD. There are 12 residues in the CDR3. Between the trimmed V and J ends, which lost 10 bases and 8 bases, there was a span of 14 bases. The CDR3 sequence is CATTGRGHEQFF. In nucleotides, the CDR3 is TGTGCCACGACCGGCCGAGGTCATGAGCAGTTCTTC.

The genes are TRBV3-1 and TRBJ1-2; D gene uncertain. The germline gives CDR1 LGHDT, CDR2 YNNKEL (reference sequence). CDR3 length: 12 amino acids. The germline V and J ends were trimmed by 4 bases and 7 bases, with 10 bases remaining between them. This CDR3 reads CASSRVGPGYTF. The CDR3 DNA reads TGTGCCAGCAGCCGGGTGGGCCCTGGCTACACCTTC.

This clonotype has a count of ten or more. The chain has TRBV20-1 and TRBJ2-7, with 8 nucleotides matching TRBD2. The germline V gene has CDR1 DFQATT and CDR2 SNEGSKA (reference sequence). This CDR3 region has 14 residues. The V and J ends lost 5 bases and 1 base, in that order; junction bases with no gene match: 7. CDR3 DNA: TGCAGTGCTCCCTCCGGGACTAGTTCCTACGAGCAGTACTTC. It codes for CSAPSGTSSYEQYF.

This clonotype was seen only a few times. The chain recombines TRBV6-6 with TRBJ2-2, with D unresolved. Germline lookup yields CDR1 MNHNY and CDR2 SVGAGI (reference sequence). V gave up 9 bases and J gave up 6 bases, with 11 bases separating them. This CDR3 is built from 12 residues. In DNA form, the CDR3 reads TGTGCCAGTGAAGCGATTTCCGGGGAGCTGTTTTTT. It translates to CASEAISGELFF.

The chain couples TRBV12-3 or TRBV12-4 to TRBJ1-2; D is uncertain. The V end lost 3 bases, the J end lost 4 bases, and 12 bases lay between the germline ends. The CDR3 spans 14 residues. The CDR3 sequence is CASSLGRRTYGYTF. The DNA of the CDR3 is TGTGCCAGCAGTTTGGGCAGGAGAACCTATGGCTACACCTTC.

This clonotype occurred a few times. This sequence joins TRBV3-1 and TRBJ2-2; D is unresolved. Germline lookup yields CDR1 LGHDT and CDR2 YNNKEL (reference sequence). V was shortened by 1 base and J by 6 bases, with 9 bases between the two germline ends. This CDR3 contains 14 residues. The CDR3 sequence: CASSQVMGSGELFF. DNA for the CDR3: TGTGCCAGCAGCCAAGTCATGGGTTCCGGGGAGCTGTTTTTT.

The chain joins TRBV20-1 to TRBJ2-7; D unresolved. This CDR3 is built from 15 residues. The ends were cut back, 3 bases at V and 0 bases at J, with 15 bases in the middle. Germline CDR1 DFQATT, CDR2 SNEGSKA (reference sequence). The CDR3 bases are TGCAGTGCTAGCCCCGATGACGTCCGCTCCTACGAGCAGTACTTC. It translates to CSASPDDVRSYEQYF.

The chain links TRBV20-1 to TRBJ1-3; 9 bases are shared with TRBD1. Germline CDR1 reads DFQATT; CDR2 reads SNEGSKA (reference sequence). This CDR3 has 16 amino acids. The trim removed 4 bases at V and 4 bases at J, leaving 11 bases unmatched. CDR3 sequence reads: CSAIQGARGPGNTIYF. The CDR3 coding sequence is TGCAGTGCTATACAGGGGGCCCGGGGTCCGGGAAACACCATATATTTT.

The chain recombines TRBV3-1 with TRBJ2-1, with 8 bases fitting TRBD1. The CDR3 sequence is 16 residues long. Trimming took 3 bases from V and 6 from J; bases not matched to a gene: 10. In germline, CDR1 is LGHDT, CDR2 YNNKEL (reference sequence). The CDR3 nucleotides read TGTGCCAGCAGCCACAGGACAGGGAGGATTCCCAATGAGCAGTTCTTC. Translating it yields CASSHRTGRIPNEQFF.

This clonotype was seen only a few times. The chain employs TRBV5-5 and TRBJ1-5, with D unclear. Looked up from germline, CDR1 is SGHKS and CDR2 is YYEKEE (reference sequence). Trimming left V 2 bases short and J 7 bases short, with 13 bases between. The CDR3 runs 14 residues. The CDR3 DNA reads as TGTGCCAGCAGCTTAGGCCCGATAAGACAGCCCCAGCATTTT. This translates into CASSLGPIRQPQHF.

The V gene is TRBV4-1, the J gene TRBJ1-2; possible D gene TRBD1, 6 bases. Between the trimmed V and J ends, which lost 0 bases and 2 bases, there was a span of 19 bases. The CDR3 runs 18 residues. Germline CDR1 reads MGHRA; CDR2 reads YSYEKL. The CDR3 protein is CASSQDQPTGTRNYGYTF. The CDR3 DNA is TGCGCCAGCAGCCAAGATCAGCCCACAGGGACGCGGAACTATGGCTACACCTTC.